Listed below are T cell receptor beta chains from one sample, sequenced in a study of T-cell memory formation after mild COVID-19. TCRdb called the 5' RACE reads again in MiXCR, with one record for every CDR3 protein. The sample contains hundreds of thousands of distinct CDR3 sequences, about 16% of which appear only once. The specimen sequenced was PBMCs or a T cell subset sorted from them (not recorded which). The receptors come from a man aged 18 to 29 who had mild COVID-19 (a few samples of this study predate the infection). Cell type and time point are not known. Each CDR3 is given with its conserved first and last residue. D genes are given only for firm matches. For some rows the clone size is stated as once, few or many, or as a class when expanded; others skip it.

v_gene: TRBV7-2; j_gene: TRBJ2-1; d_gene: -; abundance: few; len: 17; CDR3aa: CASSLAPLLQGFDEQFF; CDR3nt: TGTGCCAGCAGCTTAGCCCCCCTCCTGCAGGGTTTCGATGAGCAGTTCTTC
v_gene: TRBV27; j_gene: TRBJ1-1; d_gene: -; abundance: -; len: 16; CDR3aa: CASSWRGGRMNTEAFF; CDR3nt: TGTGCCAGCAGTTGGAGGGGGGGCCGGATGAACACTGAAGCTTTCTTT
v_gene: TRBV11-2; j_gene: TRBJ2-5; d_gene: -; abundance: few; len: 13; CDR3aa: CASSLLLQETQYF; CDR3nt: TGTGCCAGCAGCTTGCTACTTCAAGAGACCCAGTACTTC
v_gene: TRBV7-6; j_gene: TRBJ2-4; d_gene: -; abundance: few; len: 13; CDR3aa: CASSLGPGNIQYF; CDR3nt: TGTGCCAGCAGCTTAGGTCCGGGAAACATTCAGTACTTC
v_gene: TRBV2; j_gene: TRBJ1-4; d_gene: -; abundance: few; len: 13; CDR3aa: CASSPTTNEKLFF; CDR3nt: TGTGCCAGCAGTCCCACAACTAATGAAAAACTGTTTTTT
v_gene: TRBV5-1; j_gene: TRBJ2-2; d_gene: -; abundance: many; len: 14; CDR3aa: CASRPGSNTGELFF; CDR3nt: TGCGCCAGCAGGCCAGGGTCGAACACCGGGGAGCTGTTTTTT
v_gene: TRBV4-1; j_gene: TRBJ2-2; d_gene: TRBD2; abundance: -; len: 16; CDR3aa: CASSQPGTTVSGELFF; CDR3nt: TGCGCCAGCAGCCAACCCGGGACTACCGTCTCCGGGGAGCTGTTTTTT
v_gene: TRBV25-1; j_gene: TRBJ2-2; d_gene: -; abundance: -; len: 13; CDR3aa: CASRRDNTGELFF; CDR3nt: TGTGCCAGCAGAAGAGATAACACCGGGGAGCTGTTTTTT
v_gene: TRBV6-2/TRBV6-3; j_gene: TRBJ2-5; d_gene: -; abundance: many; len: 14; CDR3aa: CASSPGLDQETQYF; CDR3nt: TGTGCCAGCAGCCCGGGACTTGACCAAGAGACCCAGTACTTC
v_gene: TRBV5-1; j_gene: TRBJ2-1; d_gene: -; abundance: few; len: 12; CDR3aa: CASSPPGPEQFF; CDR3nt: TGCGCCAGCAGCCCCCCGGGGCCTGAGCAGTTCTTC
v_gene: TRBV6-5; j_gene: TRBJ1-1; d_gene: -; abundance: few; len: 13; CDR3aa: CASSLGQVTEAFF; CDR3nt: TGTGCCAGCAGTTTGGGCCAGGTCACTGAAGCTTTCTTT
v_gene: TRBV7-2; j_gene: TRBJ1-1; d_gene: -; abundance: once; len: 14; CDR3aa: CASSRQSLNTEAFF; CDR3nt: TGTGCCAGCAGCAGACAGAGCCTGAACACTGAAGCTTTCTTT
v_gene: TRBV4-1; j_gene: TRBJ2-5; d_gene: TRBD1; abundance: -; len: 15; CDR3aa: CASSQGLDRVETQYF; CDR3nt: TGCGCCAGCAGCCAAGGGTTAGACAGGGTAGAGACCCAGTACTTC
v_gene: TRBV20-1; j_gene: TRBJ1-1; d_gene: -; abundance: few; len: 14; CDR3aa: CSARDNSRNTEAFF; CDR3nt: TGCAGTGCTAGAGATAATTCCAGGAACACTGAAGCTTTCTTT
v_gene: TRBV7-8; j_gene: TRBJ2-5; d_gene: -; abundance: few; len: 13; CDR3aa: CASFKGLQETQYF; CDR3nt: TGTGCCAGCTTTAAAGGTCTGCAAGAGACCCAGTACTTC
v_gene: TRBV5-1; j_gene: TRBJ2-3; d_gene: -; abundance: few; len: 14; CDR3aa: CASTLDPSTDTQYF; CDR3nt: TGCGCCAGCACCCTGGACCCTAGCACAGATACGCAGTATTTT
v_gene: TRBV7-2; j_gene: TRBJ2-5; d_gene: -; abundance: many; len: 11; CDR3aa: CASVGAETQYF; CDR3nt: TGTGCCAGCGTAGGGGCGGAGACCCAGTACTTC
v_gene: TRBV15; j_gene: TRBJ2-3; d_gene: TRBD1; abundance: -; len: 15; CDR3aa: CATSTRDRGLDTQYF; CDR3nt: TGTGCCACCAGCACGAGGGACAGGGGCTTGGATACGCAGTATTTT
v_gene: TRBV3-1; j_gene: TRBJ2-1; d_gene: -; abundance: -; len: 16; CDR3aa: CASSQDDGNSYNEQFF; CDR3nt: TGTGCCAGCAGCCAAGACGACGGAAACTCCTACAATGAGCAGTTCTTC
v_gene: TRBV5-1; j_gene: TRBJ2-7; d_gene: TRBD1; abundance: -; len: 14; CDR3aa: CASSFRDRDYEQYF; CDR3nt: TGCGCCAGCAGCTTCCGGGACAGGGACTACGAGCAGTACTTC
v_gene: TRBV5-1; j_gene: TRBJ2-7; d_gene: -; abundance: few; len: 16; CDR3aa: CASSPSTAGRSYEQYF; CDR3nt: TGCGCCAGCAGCCCCAGCACTGCAGGGCGCTCCTACGAGCAGTACTTC
v_gene: TRBV7-3; j_gene: TRBJ2-5; d_gene: -; abundance: few; len: 13; CDR3aa: CASSLRALETQYF; CDR3nt: TGTGCCAGCAGCTTAAGGGCTTTGGAGACCCAGTACTTC
v_gene: TRBV20-1; j_gene: TRBJ2-7; d_gene: -; abundance: -; len: 15; CDR3aa: CSARHVGENSYEQYF; CDR3nt: TGCAGTGCCCGTCATGTGGGGGAAAATTCCTACGAGCAGTACTTC
v_gene: TRBV7-2; j_gene: TRBJ1-3; d_gene: -; abundance: many; len: 12; CDR3aa: CASSLEGNTIYF; CDR3nt: TGTGCCAGCAGCTTAGAAGGAAACACCATATATTTT
v_gene: TRBV15; j_gene: TRBJ2-7; d_gene: -; abundance: many; len: 16; CDR3aa: CATSRLSRSGSYEQYF; CDR3nt: TGTGCCACCAGCAGGTTGAGCAGGTCGGGCTCCTACGAGCAGTACTTC
v_gene: TRBV12-3/TRBV12-4; j_gene: TRBJ1-3; d_gene: -; abundance: many; len: 15; CDR3aa: CASEQTGASGNTIYF; CDR3nt: TGTGCCAGCGAACAGACCGGTGCCTCTGGAAACACCATATATTTT
v_gene: TRBV12-3/TRBV12-4; j_gene: TRBJ1-1; d_gene: TRBD1; abundance: few; len: 14; CDR3aa: CASTLRGSNTEAFF; CDR3nt: TGTGCCAGCACCCTCAGGGGGTCCAACACTGAAGCTTTCTTT
v_gene: TRBV29-1; j_gene: TRBJ2-1; d_gene: TRBD2; abundance: few; len: 13; CDR3aa: CSVRGSSYNEQFF; CDR3nt: TGCAGCGTGCGGGGGAGCTCCTACAATGAGCAGTTCTTC
v_gene: TRBV4-1; j_gene: TRBJ2-1; d_gene: -; abundance: -; len: 16; CDR3aa: CASSQDTRAMRVEQFF; CDR3nt: TGCGCCAGCAGCCAAGATACAAGGGCTATGAGGGTTGAGCAGTTCTTC
v_gene: TRBV20-1; j_gene: TRBJ2-5; d_gene: TRBD1; abundance: -; len: 13; CDR3aa: CSASLDREETQYF; CDR3nt: TGCAGTGCTAGCCTCGACAGGGAAGAGACCCAGTACTTC
v_gene: TRBV15; j_gene: TRBJ2-2; d_gene: TRBD2; abundance: -; len: 17; CDR3aa: CATSPAPLAGVTGELFF; CDR3nt: TGTGCCACCAGTCCGGCCCCCTTAGCGGGGGTCACCGGGGAGCTGTTTTTT
v_gene: TRBV7-3; j_gene: TRBJ2-1; d_gene: -; abundance: -; len: 14; CDR3aa: CASSSGGPGGEQFF; CDR3nt: TGTGCCAGCAGCTCCGGGGGCCCCGGGGGTGAGCAGTTCTTC
v_gene: TRBV11-3; j_gene: TRBJ1-1; d_gene: -; abundance: -; len: 14; CDR3aa: CASSFGDRDTEAFF; CDR3nt: TGTGCCAGCAGCTTCGGAGACAGAGACACTGAAGCTTTCTTT
v_gene: TRBV7-9; j_gene: TRBJ1-2; d_gene: -; abundance: few; len: 13; CDR3aa: CASSAQGDYGYTF; CDR3nt: TGTGCCAGCAGCGCACAGGGTGACTATGGCTACACCTTC
v_gene: TRBV29-1; j_gene: TRBJ1-2; d_gene: -; abundance: -; len: 11; CDR3aa: CSVDRVSGYTF; CDR3nt: TGCAGCGTTGATAGGGTTTCTGGCTACACCTTC
v_gene: TRBV5-1; j_gene: TRBJ1-3; d_gene: -; abundance: few; len: 15; CDR3aa: CASSWGSAAGNTIYF; CDR3nt: TGCGCCAGCAGCTGGGGGTCGGCTGCTGGAAACACCATATATTTT
v_gene: TRBV5-1; j_gene: TRBJ2-3; d_gene: -; abundance: -; len: 16; CDR3aa: CASSGGASYSTDTQYF; CDR3nt: TGCGCCAGCAGCGGCGGGGCCAGCTATTCCACAGATACGCAGTATTTT
v_gene: TRBV12-3/TRBV12-4; j_gene: TRBJ1-3; d_gene: -; abundance: -; len: 14; CDR3aa: CASSHTMGGNTIYF; CDR3nt: TGTGCCAGCAGTCACACCATGGGCGGAAACACCATATATTTT
v_gene: TRBV28; j_gene: TRBJ1-3; d_gene: -; abundance: -; len: 15; CDR3aa: CASSLSQGSGNTIYF; CDR3nt: TGTGCCAGCAGTCTCTCCCAGGGCTCTGGAAACACCATATATTTT
v_gene: TRBV5-6; j_gene: TRBJ2-1; d_gene: -; abundance: few; len: 16; CDR3aa: CASSFIGGASSNEQFF; CDR3nt: TGTGCCAGCAGCTTTATTGGGGGGGCGTCAAGCAATGAGCAGTTCTTC
v_gene: TRBV7-7; j_gene: TRBJ2-3; d_gene: TRBD2; abundance: -; len: 16; CDR3aa: CASSPRAGGPGDTQYF; CDR3nt: TGTGCCAGCAGCCCTCGAGCGGGGGGGCCGGGCGATACGCAGTATTTT